This T cell receptor beta chain appears in the sequencing data of a study of OX40 agonist ivuxolimab in advanced cancers. At the level of the study: Earlier anti-PD-1, anti-PD-L1 or anti-CTLA-4 therapy was permitted; less than 50% had received some. Study-wide results and limits: Fewer expanded clones were found on average in CD4+ than in CD8+ T cells. Nonresponders included some who also had low normalized T-cell clonal expansion.

The protocol was immunoSEQ multiplex PCR, while the TCRdb copy is restricted to in-frame clones and leaves out a portion. The sample holds 87,000 or so clones, 70% to 85% seen once. CDR1 SSHAT and CDR2 FNYEAQ come from the germline V gene (reference sequence). CDR3 length: 13 residues. Patients were ineligible given autoimmune disease history or systemic immunosuppression. On this clone: The antigen is undetermined. At one boundary the junction diverges from the germline segment, which might be a read error. The same CDR3 also results from other DNA sequences found in this sample.

V is TRBV7-7 and J is TRBJ2-1; D is unclear. This TCR derives from an adult with an advanced solid tumor such as melanoma, head and neck, liver or kidney cancer. The sample was CD4+ or CD8+ T cells sorted from blood, taken in a trial of the OX40 agonist ivuxolimab. CDR3: CASSLALDNEQFF. The CDR3 DNA is TGTGCTAGCAGCTTAGCACTTGACAATGAGCAGTTCTTC.